This TCR beta chain was obtained from a study of technical replicates of blood from a few donors. Assay used: immunoSEQ multiplex PCR; TCRdb lists only in-frame clones, some missing. The sample shows tens of thousands of clones, 75% to 95% of them seen only once. V was trimmed by 4 bases and J by 6 bases, leaving 16 bases between them. The CDR3 contains 14 residues. Germline V gives CDR1 MNHEY, CDR2 SMNVEV (reference sequence). J is TRBJ2-7 and V is TRBV27; possible D gene TRBD1, 6 bases. The source material was T cells isolated from PBMCs. This receptor was identified in a human donor in good health. Some clones in this sample may be carry-over from other donors' samples. CDR3 sequence (DNA): TGTGCCAGCAGTTCAGGCAGGGGATATTTCGAGCAGTACTTC. Translation: CASSSGRGYFEQYF.